This is a list of T cell receptor beta chains from one sample in a study of regulatory T cells in long-lasting Graves disease. TCRdb called the multiplex PCR reads again in MiXCR, with one record for every CDR3 protein. Here the sample spans approximately 480,000 distinct CDR3 sequences, under 20% being singletons. Another study also made use of these data, one on T cells in Graves' hyperthyroidism and ophthalmopathy.

Sequenced material: peripheral blood mononuclear cells (PBMCs), taken at new diagnosis, from a patient treated with antithyroid drugs. These receptors were collected from a man between 35 and 55 years old with Graves disease. Each CDR3 is given with its conserved first and last residue. Fields, in order: J gene, D gene, clone size, V gene, CDR3 protein, CDR3 DNA. The D gene is left open where the match is weak. Clone size, where shown, is once, few, many, or a class for clones that have expanded.

J: TRBJ2-3; D: NA; size: many; V: TRBV5-1; CDR3: CASRTRGGDTQYF; DNA: TGCGCCAGCAGAACCCGGGGAGGCGATACGCAGTATTTT
J: TRBJ2-1; D: NA; size: many; V: TRBV24-1; CDR3: CATSGFGNEQFF; DNA: TGTGCCACCAGTGGTTTCGGGAATGAGCAGTTCTTC
J: TRBJ2-3; D: NA; size: few; V: TRBV10-3; CDR3: CAISESEQRPQYF; DNA: TGTGCCATCAGTGAGTCTGAGCAACGCCCGCAGTATTTT
J: TRBJ1-6; D: NA; size: NA; V: TRBV28; CDR3: CASSLLIEPLHF; DNA: TGTGCCAGCAGTTTATTAATTGAACCCCTCCACTTT
J: TRBJ2-1; D: TRBD2; size: NA; V: TRBV7-3; CDR3: CASSLTSGRYYNEQFF; DNA: TGTGCCAGCAGCTTGACTAGCGGGAGGTATTACAATGAGCAGTTCTTC
J: TRBJ2-7; D: TRBD2; size: many; V: TRBV20-1; CDR3: CSAVTSGKYEQYF; DNA: TGCAGTGCTGTGACTAGCGGGAAGTACGAGCAGTACTTC
J: TRBJ2-7; D: TRBD2; size: many; V: TRBV9; CDR3: CASNPAGGIGHEQYF; DNA: TGTGCCAGCAATCCTGCGGGAGGCATCGGCCACGAGCAGTACTTC
J: TRBJ1-3; D: TRBD1; size: NA; V: TRBV7-3; CDR3: CASSQHRGPSGNTIYF; DNA: TGTGCCAGCAGCCAACACAGGGGGCCCTCTGGAAACACCATATATTTT
J: TRBJ2-1; D: TRBD2; size: few; V: TRBV7-9; CDR3: CASSRAGLAGVYNEQFF; DNA: TGTGCCAGCAGCCGAGCGGGACTAGCGGGAGTTTACAATGAGCAGTTCTTC
J: TRBJ1-1; D: TRBD1; size: many; V: TRBV19; CDR3: CASIRQGNTEAFF; DNA: TGTGCCAGCATCAGACAGGGCAACACTGAAGCTTTCTTT
J: TRBJ2-1; D: NA; size: NA; V: TRBV6-2/TRBV6-3; CDR3: CASRPSGGAYNEQFF; DNA: TGTGCCAGCAGACCGTCGGGGGGCGCTTACAATGAGCAGTTCTTC
J: TRBJ2-7; D: TRBD2; size: many; V: TRBV19; CDR3: CASSRLAGGTYEQYF; DNA: TGTGCCAGTAGTCGACTAGCGGGAGGGACCTACGAGCAGTACTTC
J: TRBJ1-2; D: NA; size: many; V: TRBV6-1; CDR3: CAVRARSSFNYGYTF; DNA: TGTGCCGTGAGGGCCAGAAGTTCGTTCAACTATGGCTACACCTTC
J: TRBJ1-4; D: NA; size: NA; V: TRBV20-1; CDR3: CSARVGTGNEKLFF; DNA: TGCAGTGCTAGAGTAGGGACGGGTAATGAAAAACTGTTTTTT
J: TRBJ2-2; D: TRBD2; size: many; V: TRBV12-3/TRBV12-4; CDR3: CASRLTSVTGELFF; DNA: TGTGCCAGCAGATTGACTAGCGTCACCGGGGAGCTGTTTTTT
J: TRBJ1-4; D: NA; size: few; V: TRBV28; CDR3: CASSLDSYEKRFF; DNA: TGTGCCAGCAGTTTAGACAGCTATGAAAAACGGTTTTTT
J: TRBJ2-7; D: NA; size: many; V: TRBV30; CDR3: CAWRGSTSYEQYF; DNA: TGTGCCTGGAGAGGGAGTACCTCCTACGAGCAGTACTTC
J: TRBJ1-2; D: NA; size: NA; V: TRBV5-1; CDR3: CASRDGHYGYTF; DNA: TGCGCCAGCCGGGACGGACACTATGGCTACACCTTC
J: TRBJ2-5; D: NA; size: many; V: TRBV10-1; CDR3: CASSSTPDGPQYF; DNA: TGCGCCAGCAGCTCAACCCCTGACGGGCCCCAGTACTTC
J: TRBJ2-7; D: NA; size: many; V: TRBV28; CDR3: CASSLLAGEQYF; DNA: TGTGCCAGCAGTTTATTGGCGGGGGAGCAGTACTTC
J: TRBJ2-7; D: TRBD1; size: many; V: TRBV5-1; CDR3: CASSLGTGVGEQYF; DNA: TGCGCCAGCAGCTTAGGGACAGGGGTTGGCGAGCAGTACTTC
J: TRBJ1-1; D: NA; size: NA; V: TRBV3-1; CDR3: CASSLTPGWRNTEAFF; DNA: TGTGCCAGCAGCCTGACCCCGGGGTGGAGAAACACTGAAGCTTTCTTT
J: TRBJ2-3; D: NA; size: many; V: TRBV5-1; CDR3: CASVRGPSTDTQYF; DNA: TGCGCCAGCGTACGGGGCCCTAGCACAGATACGCAGTATTTT
J: TRBJ1-1; D: NA; size: many; V: TRBV20-1; CDR3: CSAIPGHLDTEAFF; DNA: TGCAGTGCTATTCCGGGCCACTTGGACACTGAAGCTTTCTTT
J: TRBJ1-1; D: TRBD1; size: few; V: TRBV30; CDR3: CAWSATGATEAFF; DNA: TGTGCCTGGAGTGCAACAGGGGCCACTGAAGCTTTCTTT
J: TRBJ1-2; D: NA; size: many; V: TRBV12-3/TRBV12-4; CDR3: CASSVGTGHLGYTF; DNA: TGTGCCAGCAGCGTAGGGACTGGGCACCTTGGGTACACCTTC
J: TRBJ2-7; D: TRBD1; size: NA; V: TRBV6-5; CDR3: CASSSSRQGGISYEQYF; DNA: TGTGCCAGCAGTTCGTCCCGACAGGGGGGTATTTCCTACGAGCAGTACTTC
J: TRBJ2-3; D: TRBD2; size: many; V: TRBV20-1; CDR3: CSARDYGRAEDTQYF; DNA: TGCAGTGCTAGAGATTACGGGAGGGCCGAAGATACGCAGTATTTT
J: TRBJ2-5; D: NA; size: NA; V: TRBV10-3; CDR3: CAISERGAETQYF; DNA: TGTGCCATCAGTGAACGGGGGGCGGAGACCCAGTACTTC
J: TRBJ2-2; D: NA; size: many; V: TRBV11-3; CDR3: CASSLGGGTPAELFF; DNA: TGTGCCAGCAGCTTAGGAGGGGGGACACCGGCCGAGCTGTTTTTT
J: TRBJ1-3; D: NA; size: many; V: TRBV9; CDR3: CASSVAGVSGNTIYF; DNA: TGTGCCAGCAGCGTAGCAGGGGTGTCCGGAAACACCATATATTTT
J: TRBJ2-5; D: NA; size: few; V: TRBV19; CDR3: CASKLGETQYF; DNA: TGTGCCAGTAAGTTAGGAGAGACCCAGTACTTC
J: TRBJ2-5; D: NA; size: many; V: TRBV20-1; CDR3: CSANRRMQTQYF; DNA: TGCAGTGCTAATAGGAGAATGCAGACCCAGTACTTC
J: TRBJ2-7; D: TRBD2; size: NA; V: TRBV7-2; CDR3: CASSLDGLAAYEQYF; DNA: TGTGCCAGCAGCTTAGACGGGCTAGCGGCCTACGAGCAGTACTTC
J: TRBJ2-1; D: TRBD2; size: many; V: TRBV5-1; CDR3: CATSEGGSGSVEQFF; DNA: TGCGCCACCTCAGAGGGGGGTAGCGGGAGTGTTGAGCAGTTCTTC
J: TRBJ2-7; D: TRBD1; size: NA; V: TRBV28; CDR3: CASTTTGQGAGEQYF; DNA: TGTGCCAGCACAACCACGGGACAGGGGGCGGGTGAGCAGTACTTC
J: TRBJ2-2; D: TRBD1; size: many; V: TRBV28; CDR3: CASSYPDRGASTGELFF; DNA: TGTGCCAGCAGTTACCCGGACAGGGGAGCGAGCACCGGGGAGCTGTTTTTT
J: TRBJ2-5; D: TRBD1; size: many; V: TRBV6-1; CDR3: CASSKHRGQQETQYF; DNA: TGTGCCAGCAGTAAACACAGGGGGCAACAAGAGACCCAGTACTTC
J: TRBJ2-2; D: NA; size: many; V: TRBV24-1; CDR3: CATRRASTGELFF; DNA: TGTGCCACTCGCCGGGCCTCCACCGGGGAGCTGTTTTTT
J: TRBJ1-2; D: NA; size: NA; V: TRBV24-1; CDR3: CATGGDGYGYTF; DNA: TGTGCCACCGGAGGAGACGGGTATGGCTACACCTTC
J: TRBJ2-7; D: NA; size: few; V: TRBV6-5; CDR3: CASSSVPSYEQYF; DNA: TGTGCCAGCAGTTCCGTACCCTCCTACGAGCAGTACTTC
J: TRBJ2-7; D: TRBD2; size: NA; V: TRBV6-2/TRBV6-3; CDR3: CASSSGASGRVFYEQYF; DNA: TGTGCCAGCAGTTCGGGGGCTAGCGGGAGAGTATTCTACGAGCAGTACTTC
J: TRBJ2-5; D: NA; size: many; V: TRBV12-3/TRBV12-4; CDR3: CASSFASGIQETQYF; DNA: TGTGCCAGCAGTTTCGCTAGTGGCATCCAAGAGACCCAGTACTTC
J: TRBJ2-5; D: NA; size: few; V: TRBV12-5; CDR3: CASGHTTPETQYF; DNA: TGTGCTAGTGGTCACACGACCCCCGAGACCCAGTACTTC
J: TRBJ2-1; D: TRBD2; size: many; V: TRBV27; CDR3: CANRGDFSYNEQFF; DNA: TGTGCCAACCGGGGGGACTTCTCCTACAATGAGCAGTTCTTC
J: TRBJ2-1; D: TRBD2; size: few; V: TRBV20-1; CDR3: CSAREVVLAGGSYNEQFF; DNA: TGCAGTGCTAGAGAGGTCGTACTCGCGGGAGGTTCCTACAATGAGCAGTTCTTC
J: TRBJ2-3; D: NA; size: NA; V: TRBV7-2; CDR3: CASTSQLTDTQYF; DNA: TGTGCCAGCACCTCACAGCTTACAGATACGCAGTATTTT
J: TRBJ1-2; D: NA; size: NA; V: TRBV11-2; CDR3: CASSLGRTYGYTF; DNA: TGTGCCAGCAGCTTAGGACGCACCTATGGCTACACCTTC
J: TRBJ1-2; D: NA; size: many; V: TRBV28; CDR3: CASRPQSLDYGYTF; DNA: TGTGCCAGCAGGCCTCAATCGTTGGACTATGGCTACACCTTC
J: TRBJ1-1; D: TRBD1; size: NA; V: TRBV7-2; CDR3: CASSLEGLQGAAAFF; DNA: TGTGCCAGCAGCTTAGAAGGCTTACAGGGGGCCGCGGCTTTCTTT
J: TRBJ2-1; D: NA; size: many; V: TRBV6-1; CDR3: CASRPSEARDNEQFF; DNA: TGTGCCAGCAGGCCCAGCGAAGCCCGTGACAATGAGCAGTTCTTC
J: TRBJ1-6; D: NA; size: NA; V: TRBV6-2/TRBV6-3; CDR3: CASSPPGSYNSPLHF; DNA: TGTGCCAGCAGCCCGCCAGGTTCCTATAATTCACCCCTCCACTTT
J: TRBJ2-7; D: TRBD1; size: many; V: TRBV28; CDR3: CASSLTDRGLTTYEQYF; DNA: TGTGCCAGCAGTCTTACGGACAGGGGTCTGACAACCTACGAGCAGTACTTC
J: TRBJ2-7; D: NA; size: many; V: TRBV12-3/TRBV12-4; CDR3: CASSSGPGGTYEQYF; DNA: TGTGCCAGCAGTTCGGGGCCAGGCGGCACCTACGAGCAGTACTTC
J: TRBJ2-1; D: NA; size: NA; V: TRBV3-1; CDR3: CASSQAGFNYNEQFF; DNA: TGTGCCAGCAGCCAAGCCGGGTTTAACTACAATGAGCAGTTCTTC
J: TRBJ2-3; D: TRBD2; size: NA; V: TRBV6-2/TRBV6-3; CDR3: CASSYGIAGVTDTQYF; DNA: TGTGCCAGCAGTTACGGAATAGCGGGAGTGACAGATACGCAGTATTTT